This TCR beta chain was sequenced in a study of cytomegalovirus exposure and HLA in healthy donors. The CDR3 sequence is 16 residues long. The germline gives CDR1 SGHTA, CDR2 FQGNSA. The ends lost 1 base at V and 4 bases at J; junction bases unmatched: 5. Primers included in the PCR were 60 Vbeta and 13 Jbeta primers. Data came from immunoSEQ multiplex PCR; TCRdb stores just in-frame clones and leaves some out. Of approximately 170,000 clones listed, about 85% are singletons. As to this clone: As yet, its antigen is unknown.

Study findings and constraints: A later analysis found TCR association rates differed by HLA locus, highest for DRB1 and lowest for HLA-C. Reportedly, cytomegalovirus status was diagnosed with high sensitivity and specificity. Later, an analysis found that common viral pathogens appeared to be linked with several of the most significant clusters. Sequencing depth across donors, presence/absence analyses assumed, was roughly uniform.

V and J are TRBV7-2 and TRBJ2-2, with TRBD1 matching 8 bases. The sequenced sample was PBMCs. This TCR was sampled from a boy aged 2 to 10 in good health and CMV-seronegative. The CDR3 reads CASSLERTGTTGELFF. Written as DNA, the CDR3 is TGTGCCAGCAGCTTAGAACGGACAGGGACCACCGGGGAGCTGTTTTTT.